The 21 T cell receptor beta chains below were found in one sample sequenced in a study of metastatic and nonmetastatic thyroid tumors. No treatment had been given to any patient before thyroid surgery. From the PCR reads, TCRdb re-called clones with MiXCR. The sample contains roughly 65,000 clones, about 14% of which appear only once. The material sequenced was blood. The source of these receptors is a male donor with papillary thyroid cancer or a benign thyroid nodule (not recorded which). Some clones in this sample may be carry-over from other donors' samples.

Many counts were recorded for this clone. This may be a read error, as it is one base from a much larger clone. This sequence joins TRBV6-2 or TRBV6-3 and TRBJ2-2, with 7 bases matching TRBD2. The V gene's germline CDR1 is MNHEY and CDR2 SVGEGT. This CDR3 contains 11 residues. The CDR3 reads CASSRGGGLFF. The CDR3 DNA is TGTGCCAGCAGTAGGGGCGGGGGGCTGTTTTTT.

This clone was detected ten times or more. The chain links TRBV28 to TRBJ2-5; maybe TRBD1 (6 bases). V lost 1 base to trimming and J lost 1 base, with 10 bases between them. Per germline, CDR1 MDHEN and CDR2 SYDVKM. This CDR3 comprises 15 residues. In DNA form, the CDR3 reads TGTGCCAGCAGTTTATTAGGGGGAACCCAAGAGACCCAGTACTTC. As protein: CASSLLGGTQETQYF.

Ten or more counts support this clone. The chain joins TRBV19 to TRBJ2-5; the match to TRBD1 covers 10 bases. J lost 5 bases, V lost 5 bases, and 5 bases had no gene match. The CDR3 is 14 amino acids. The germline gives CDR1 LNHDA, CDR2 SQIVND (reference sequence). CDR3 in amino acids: CASSQPGQGETQYF. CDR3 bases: TGTGCCAGTAGTCAACCGGGACAGGGGGAGACCCAGTACTTC.

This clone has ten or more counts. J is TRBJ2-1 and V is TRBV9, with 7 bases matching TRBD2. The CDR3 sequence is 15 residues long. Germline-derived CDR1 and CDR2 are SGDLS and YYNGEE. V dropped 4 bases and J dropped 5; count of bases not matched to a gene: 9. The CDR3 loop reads CASSPRASGHNEQFF. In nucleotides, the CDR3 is TGTGCCAGCAGCCCCCGGGCTAGCGGCCACAATGAGCAGTTCTTC. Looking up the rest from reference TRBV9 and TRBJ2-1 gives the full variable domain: DSGVTQTPKHLITATGQRVTLRCSPRSGDLSVYWYQQSLDQGLQFLIQYYNGEERAKGNILERFSAQQFPDLHSELNLSSLELGDSALYFCASSPRASGHNEQFFGPGTRLTVL.

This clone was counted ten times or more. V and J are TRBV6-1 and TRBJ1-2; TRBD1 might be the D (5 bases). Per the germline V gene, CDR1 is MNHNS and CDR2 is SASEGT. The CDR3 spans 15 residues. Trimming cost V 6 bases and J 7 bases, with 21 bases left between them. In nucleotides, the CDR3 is TGTGCCAGCAGAACCTTCAGAGGGAGGGACGGTGGCTACACCTTC. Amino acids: CASRTFRGRDGGYTF.

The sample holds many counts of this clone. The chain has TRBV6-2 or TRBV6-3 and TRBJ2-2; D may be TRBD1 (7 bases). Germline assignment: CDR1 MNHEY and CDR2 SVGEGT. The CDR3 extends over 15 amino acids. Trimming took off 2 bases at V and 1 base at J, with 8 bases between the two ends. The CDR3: CASSYQGGNTGELFF. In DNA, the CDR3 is TGTGCCAGCAGTTACCAGGGGGGGAACACCGGGGAGCTGTTTTTT.

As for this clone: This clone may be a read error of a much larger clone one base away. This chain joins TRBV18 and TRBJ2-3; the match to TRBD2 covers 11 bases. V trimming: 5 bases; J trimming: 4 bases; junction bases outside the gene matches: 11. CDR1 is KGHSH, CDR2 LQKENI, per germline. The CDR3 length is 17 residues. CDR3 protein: CASSSLLSGRASDTQYF. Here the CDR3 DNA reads TGTGCCAGCTCATCACTCCTTAGCGGGAGGGCCTCAGATACGCAGTATTTT. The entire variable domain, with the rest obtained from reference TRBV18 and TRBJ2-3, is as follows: NAGVMQNPRHLVRRRGQEARLRCSPMKGHSHVYWYRQLPEEGLKFMVYLQKENIIDESGMPKERFSAEFPKEGPSILRIQQVVRGDSAAYFCASSSLLSGRASDTQYFGPGTRLTVL.

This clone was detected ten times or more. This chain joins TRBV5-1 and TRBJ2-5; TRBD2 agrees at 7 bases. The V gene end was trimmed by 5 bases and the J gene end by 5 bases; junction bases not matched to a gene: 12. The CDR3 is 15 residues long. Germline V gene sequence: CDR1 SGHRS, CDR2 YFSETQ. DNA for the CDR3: TGCGCCAGCAGGGAAGGCGGGAGCTTGGGGGAGACCCAGTACTTC. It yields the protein CASREGGSLGETQYF.

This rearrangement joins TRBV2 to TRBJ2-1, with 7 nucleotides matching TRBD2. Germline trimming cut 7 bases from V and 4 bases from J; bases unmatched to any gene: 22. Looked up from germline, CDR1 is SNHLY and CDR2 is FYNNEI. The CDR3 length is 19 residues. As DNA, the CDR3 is TGTGCCAGCACTGGGGGGGGAAGCGGGAAAAGAGTCAGATACAATGAGCAGTTCTTC. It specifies CASTGGGSGKRVRYNEQFF.

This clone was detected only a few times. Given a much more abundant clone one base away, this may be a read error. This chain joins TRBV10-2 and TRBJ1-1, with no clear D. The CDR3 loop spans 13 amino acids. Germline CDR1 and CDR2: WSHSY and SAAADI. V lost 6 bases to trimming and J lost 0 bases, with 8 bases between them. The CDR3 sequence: CASSVKVNTEAFF. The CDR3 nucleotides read TGCGCCAGCAGCGTCAAAGTGAACACTGAAGCTTTCTTT.

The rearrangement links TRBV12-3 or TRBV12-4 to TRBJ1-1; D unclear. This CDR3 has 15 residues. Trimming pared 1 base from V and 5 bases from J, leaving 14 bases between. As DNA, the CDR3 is TGTGCCAGCAGTTTAGGAGGATGGGTGGGAACTGAAGCTTTCTTT. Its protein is CASSLGGWVGTEAFF.

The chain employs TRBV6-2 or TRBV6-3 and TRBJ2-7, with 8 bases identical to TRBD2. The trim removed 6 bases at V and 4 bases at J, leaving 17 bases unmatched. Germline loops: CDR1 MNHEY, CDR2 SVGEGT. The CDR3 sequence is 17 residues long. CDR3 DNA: TGTGCCAGCAGCTTCGGAGGGGCGGGGCTAGCGGGTTACGAGCAGTACTTC. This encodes CASSFGGAGLAGYEQYF.

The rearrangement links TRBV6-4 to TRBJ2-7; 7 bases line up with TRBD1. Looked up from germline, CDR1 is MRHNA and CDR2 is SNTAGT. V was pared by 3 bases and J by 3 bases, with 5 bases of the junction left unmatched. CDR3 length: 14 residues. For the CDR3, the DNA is TGTGCCAGCAGTGAAGGGGCAGGGGGCTACGAGCAGTACTTC. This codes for CASSEGAGGYEQYF.

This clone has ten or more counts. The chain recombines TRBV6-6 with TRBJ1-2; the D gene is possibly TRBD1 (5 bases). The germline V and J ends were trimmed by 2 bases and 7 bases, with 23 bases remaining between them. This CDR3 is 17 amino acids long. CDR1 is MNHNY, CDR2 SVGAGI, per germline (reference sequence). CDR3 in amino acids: CASSYKGTGLLVAGYTF. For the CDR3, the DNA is TGTGCCAGCAGTTACAAAGGGACCGGACTGCTAGTGGCTGGCTACACCTTC.

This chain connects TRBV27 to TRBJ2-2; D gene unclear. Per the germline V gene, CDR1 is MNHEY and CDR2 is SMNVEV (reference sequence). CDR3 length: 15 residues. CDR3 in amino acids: CARSSDGINTGELFF. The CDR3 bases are TGTGCAAGAAGCTCGGACGGAATAAACACCGGGGAGCTGTTTTTT.

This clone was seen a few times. CDR3 sequence reads: CASSHRLAGSYNEQFF. CDR3 nucleotide sequence: TGTGCCAGCAGCCACCGACTAGCGGGTTCCTACAATGAGCAGTTCTTC. V usage is TRBV6-1 and J usage is TRBJ2-1; 10 bases fit TRBD2. V was pared by 6 bases and J by 1 base, with 6 bases of the junction left unmatched. The germline V gene encodes CDR1 MNHNS and CDR2 SASEGT. The CDR3 sequence is 16 residues long.

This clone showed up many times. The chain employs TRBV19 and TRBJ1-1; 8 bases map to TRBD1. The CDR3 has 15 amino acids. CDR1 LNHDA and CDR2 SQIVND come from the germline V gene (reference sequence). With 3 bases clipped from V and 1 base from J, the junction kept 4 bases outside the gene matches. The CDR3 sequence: CASSILTGGNTEAFF. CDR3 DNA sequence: TGTGCCAGTAGTATCTTAACAGGGGGGAACACTGAAGCTTTCTTT.

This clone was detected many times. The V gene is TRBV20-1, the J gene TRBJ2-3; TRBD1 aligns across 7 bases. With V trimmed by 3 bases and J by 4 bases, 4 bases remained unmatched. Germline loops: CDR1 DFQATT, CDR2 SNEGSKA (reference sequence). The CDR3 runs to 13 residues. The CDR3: CSASKGAPDTQYF. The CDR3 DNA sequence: TGCAGTGCTAGTAAGGGGGCTCCAGATACGCAGTATTTT.

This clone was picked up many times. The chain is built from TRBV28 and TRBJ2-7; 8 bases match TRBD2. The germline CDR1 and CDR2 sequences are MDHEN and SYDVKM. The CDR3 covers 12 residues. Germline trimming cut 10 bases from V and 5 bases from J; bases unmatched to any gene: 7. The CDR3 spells CATLTSVDEQYF. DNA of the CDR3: TGTGCCACCTTGACTAGCGTGGACGAGCAGTACTTC.

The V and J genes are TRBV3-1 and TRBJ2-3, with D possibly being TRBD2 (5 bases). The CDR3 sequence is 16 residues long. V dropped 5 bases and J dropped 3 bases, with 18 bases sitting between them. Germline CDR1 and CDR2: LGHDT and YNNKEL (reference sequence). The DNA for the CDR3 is TGTGCCAGCAGCTATCTCCCGAGAGGCGGGACAGATACGCAGTATTTT. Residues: CASSYLPRGGTDTQYF.

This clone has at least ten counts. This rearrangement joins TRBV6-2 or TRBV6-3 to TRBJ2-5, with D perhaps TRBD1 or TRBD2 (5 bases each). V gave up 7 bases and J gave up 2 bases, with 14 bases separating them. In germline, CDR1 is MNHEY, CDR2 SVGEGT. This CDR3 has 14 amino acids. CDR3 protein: CASNEGILQETQYF. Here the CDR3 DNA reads TGTGCCAGCAACGAGGGGATCCTTCAAGAGACCCAGTACTTC.